These T cell receptor beta chains were read from a single sample in a study of CXCR3-negative and CXCR3-positive naive CD8 T cells. TCRdb reanalyzed the 5' RACE reads, giving one entry per CDR3 protein sequence and no DNA. This sample's clone table lists under 70,000 distinct CDR3 sequences. The sample comprised memory CD8+ T cells from blood. The receptor source for this set is a human donor in good health. Some clones in this sample may be carry-over from other donors' samples. Each CDR3 is given with its conserved first and last residue. Not every row has a clone size; where given, it reads once, few, many or a size class.

clone_size j_call v_call cdr3_aa
- TRBJ2-1 TRBV24-1 CATSDQSSYNEQFF
- TRBJ2-2 TRBV28 CASSFNSGPTGELFF
- TRBJ2-1 TRBV7-9 CASSLVLGRPSEQFF
- TRBJ2-1 TRBV28 CASSLVGGAYNEQFF
- TRBJ2-7 TRBV15 CATSRDRGRSYEQYF
- TRBJ2-1 TRBV7-2 CATQPWASSSYNEQFF
- TRBJ2-7 TRBV29-1 CSGKTGETYEQYF
- TRBJ1-1 TRBV27 CASSLSLEIEAFF
- TRBJ2-3 TRBV7-3 CASSASSWDTQYF
- TRBJ2-5 TRBV7-2 CASSLVAGIPTETQYF
- TRBJ2-3 TRBV7-9 CASSSGWGDTDTQYF
- TRBJ2-7 TRBV20-1 CSARRSGSYEQYF
- TRBJ2-5 TRBV12-3/TRBV12-4 CASSFGLEETQYF
- TRBJ1-6 TRBV9 CASSPGGAPNSPLHF
medium-sized TRBJ1-1 TRBV20-1 CSASFTNTEAFF
- TRBJ1-5 TRBV19 CASSSYFRTGEDQPQHF
- TRBJ1-1 TRBV4-3 CASTPGSRFNTEAFF
- TRBJ2-1 TRBV9 CASSVVDSGGFPSYNEQFF
- TRBJ2-2 TRBV20-1 CSARLDTGELFF
- TRBJ1-1 TRBV30 CAWRDPGVTFF
- TRBJ2-1 TRBV4-1 CASSQERALANEQFF
- TRBJ2-7 TRBV30 CAWSGEGFSEQYF
- TRBJ2-1 TRBV10-3 CAIIDRNNEQFF
- TRBJ2-1 TRBV6-4 CASSDGLAGGQEQFF
- TRBJ2-3 TRBV29-1 CSVPVGDTQYF
- TRBJ1-1 TRBV7-9 CASSFVGTEAFF
- TRBJ2-3 TRBV7-9 CASSFQGTSGDSTDTQYF
- TRBJ2-7 TRBV10-3 CAISESIAGGFYEQYF
- TRBJ2-3 TRBV20-1 CSASPLYGTDTQYF
- TRBJ2-1 TRBV12-3/TRBV12-4 CASSLGSNEQFF
- TRBJ2-5 TRBV6-6 CASSYTPDRVGQTQYF
- TRBJ2-7 TRBV29-1 CSVDRDSYEQYF
- TRBJ2-7 TRBV28 CASSVLTGQSYEQYF
- TRBJ2-7 TRBV7-2 CASSFLQGDQSYEQYF
- TRBJ1-1 TRBV28 CASEANTEAFF
- TRBJ1-1 TRBV10-1 CASSEQGAAEAFF
- TRBJ1-2 TRBV14 CASSQDLPLTF
- TRBJ1-2 TRBV7-2 CASSPFAGSYGYTF
- TRBJ2-7 TRBV6-2/TRBV6-3 CASSYGTGDEQYF
- TRBJ1-2 TRBV28 CASSSLQGTYGYTF
- TRBJ1-5 TRBV19 CASSLRVNSNQPQHF
- TRBJ1-2 TRBV29-1 CSVGPLGLDGYTF
- TRBJ2-1 TRBV7-9 CASSLIGLAGNNEQFF
- TRBJ2-4 TRBV28 CASSPSNGMDIQYF
- TRBJ2-1 TRBV7-3 CASSFGASGNEQFF
- TRBJ2-7 TRBV20-1 CSANPQRRKPYEQYF
- TRBJ2-1 TRBV6-2/TRBV6-3 CASSLYSYNEQFF
- TRBJ2-3 TRBV12-3/TRBV12-4 CASSLASGDTQYF
- TRBJ1-2 TRBV7-3 CASSSGTLDGYTF
- TRBJ2-3 TRBV5-1 CASSLEGAGTDTQYF
- TRBJ2-7 TRBV6-5 CASSYPGTELYEQYF
- TRBJ2-5 TRBV29-1 CSVDGNRALDQETQYF
- TRBJ2-1 TRBV2 CAILRDSSSYNEQFF
- TRBJ2-1 TRBV27 CASSSDYSYNEQFF
- TRBJ2-2 TRBV29-1 CSVGFGTNTGELFF
- TRBJ2-7 TRBV13 CASSLVDGLSRYEQYF
- TRBJ2-3 TRBV11-2 CASSLVLTVTDTQYF
- TRBJ1-2 TRBV20-1 CSARPELANYGYTF
- TRBJ2-5 TRBV6-2/TRBV6-3 CASTKSLGPETQYF
medium-sized TRBJ1-1 TRBV5-6 CASSSWGGTEAFF